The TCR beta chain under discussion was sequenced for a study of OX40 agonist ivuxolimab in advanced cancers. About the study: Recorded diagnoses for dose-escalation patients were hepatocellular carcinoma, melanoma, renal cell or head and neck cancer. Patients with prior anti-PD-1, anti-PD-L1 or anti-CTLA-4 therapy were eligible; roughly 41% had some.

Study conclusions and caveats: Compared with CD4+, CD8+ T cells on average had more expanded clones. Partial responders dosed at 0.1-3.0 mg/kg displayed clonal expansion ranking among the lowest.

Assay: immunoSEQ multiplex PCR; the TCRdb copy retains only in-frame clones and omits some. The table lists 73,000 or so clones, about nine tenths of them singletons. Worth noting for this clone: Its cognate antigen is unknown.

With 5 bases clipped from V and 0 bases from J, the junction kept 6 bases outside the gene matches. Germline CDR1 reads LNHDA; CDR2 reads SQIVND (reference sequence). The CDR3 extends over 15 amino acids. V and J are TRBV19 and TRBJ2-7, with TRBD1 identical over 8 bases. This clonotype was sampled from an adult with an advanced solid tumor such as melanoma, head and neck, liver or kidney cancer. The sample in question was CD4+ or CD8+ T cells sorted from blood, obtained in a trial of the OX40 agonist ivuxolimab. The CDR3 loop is CASSSRDRLSYEQYF. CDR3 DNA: TGTGCCAGTAGTTCCCGGGACAGGCTCTCCTACGAGCAGTACTTC. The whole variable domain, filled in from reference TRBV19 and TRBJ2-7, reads DGGITQSPKYLFRKEGQNVTLSCEQNLNHDAMYWYRQDPGQGLRLIYYSQIVNDFQKGDIAEGYSVSREKKESFPLTVTSAQKNPTAFYLCASSSRDRLSYEQYFGPGTRLTVT.